Listed here is a single TCR beta chain. Its antigen is undetermined. The junction does not match germline at one end; this may be a read error. Per the germline V gene, CDR1 is MGHDK and CDR2 is SYGVNS. The CDR3 runs to 16 residues. An expansion of CD8+CD57+ cells by flow cytometry had been shown in patients chosen for sequencing. Receipt of therapy had not occurred in any patient by the time of blood sampling. This sample is part of a study of CD8+CD57+ T cells in acquired aplastic anemia. Study as a whole: Mean DNA quantity obtained from sorted CD4+ and CD8+ cells was 3 to 3.5 ug.

Points from the study as a whole: Levels of CD8+ Simpson's diversity were not significantly distinct in patients versus controls.

Template material for TCR beta VDJ and CDR3 profiling consisted of genomic DNA. TCRdb reprocessed the reads via MiXCR and lists one record per CDR3 protein. Counted here are some 160,000 distinct CDR3 sequences, 40% to 60% occurring once; the ten biggest clones make up under 35%. Sequencing input: sorted CD4+, CD8+, or CD8+CD57+ T cells (not recorded which) from PBMCs. This clonotype originated in a human donor with aplastic anemia. The chain is built from TRBV25-1 and TRBJ1-2, with 7 bases fitting TRBD1. CDR3 sequence: CASSTWTGGTNNGYTF. Here the CDR3 DNA reads TGTGCCAGCAGTACATGGACAGGAGGAACTAACAATGGCTACACCTTC.